This TCR beta chain was observed in a study of T cells in Graves' hyperthyroidism and ophthalmopathy. V was shortened by 3 bases and J by 1 base, with 9 bases between the two germline ends. The CDR3 has 13 residues. CDR1 is SQVTM, CDR2 ANQGSEA, per germline. This clonotype was seen at least ten times. Researchers took RNA transcripts and amplified the TCR beta CDR3 regions from them. In the first-round RT-PCR of the TCR CDR3, the HTBI primer set was used. MiXCR, run by TCRdb on the multiplex PCR reads, gives a single entry per CDR3 protein. The top ten clones hold 6.5% to 9% of a sample with about 640,000 distinct CDR3 sequences, 45% of them seen once.

The sequence derives from an adult man with Graves' disease, either hyperthyroidism or ophthalmopathy (not recorded which). The sample taken for sequencing was peripheral blood or thyroid tissue (not recorded which). This chain uses TRBV29-1 with TRBJ1-1; no firm D call. CDR3 sequence: CSVDQRGNTEAFF. Written as DNA, the CDR3 is TGCAGCGTTGATCAGAGAGGGAACACTGAAGCTTTCTTT.